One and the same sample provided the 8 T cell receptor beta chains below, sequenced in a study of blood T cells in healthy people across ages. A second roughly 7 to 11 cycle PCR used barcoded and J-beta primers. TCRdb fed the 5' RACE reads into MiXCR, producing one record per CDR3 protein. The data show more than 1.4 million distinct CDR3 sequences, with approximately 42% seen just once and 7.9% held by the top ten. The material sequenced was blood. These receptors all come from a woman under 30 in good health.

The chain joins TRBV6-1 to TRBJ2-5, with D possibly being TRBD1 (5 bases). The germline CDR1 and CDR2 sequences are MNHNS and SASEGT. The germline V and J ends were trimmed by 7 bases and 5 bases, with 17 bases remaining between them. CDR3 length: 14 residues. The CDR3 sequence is CASNGRVHLETQYF. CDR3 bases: TGTGCCAGCAACGGCAGGGTTCATTTGGAGACCCAGTACTTC.

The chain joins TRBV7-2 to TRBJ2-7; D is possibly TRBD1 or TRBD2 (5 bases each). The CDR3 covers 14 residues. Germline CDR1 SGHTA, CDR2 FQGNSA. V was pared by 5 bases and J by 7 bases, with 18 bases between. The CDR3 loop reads CASSPGTLLGEQYF. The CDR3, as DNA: TGTGCCAGCAGCCCCGGGACCCTTTTAGGGGAGCAGTACTTC.

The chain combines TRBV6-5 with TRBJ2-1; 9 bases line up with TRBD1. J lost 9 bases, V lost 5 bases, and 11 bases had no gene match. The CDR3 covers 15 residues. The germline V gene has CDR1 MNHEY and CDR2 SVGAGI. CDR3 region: CASSDTGGRLSEQFF. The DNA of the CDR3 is TGTGCCAGCAGTGACACAGGGGGCCGGCTGAGTGAGCAGTTCTTC.

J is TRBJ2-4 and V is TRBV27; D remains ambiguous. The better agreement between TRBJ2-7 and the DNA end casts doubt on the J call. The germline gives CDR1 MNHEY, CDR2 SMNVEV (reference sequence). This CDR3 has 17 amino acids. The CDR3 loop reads CASSSPVRMGIGYEQYF. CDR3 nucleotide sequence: TGTGCCAGCAGTTCCCCAGTCAGGATGGGGATCGGATACGAGCAGTACTTC.

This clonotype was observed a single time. CDR3 DNA sequence: TGTGCCAGCAGTGAATTAGGGACAAATTCCTACGAGCAGTACTTC. Translated: CASSELGTNSYEQYF. The chain has TRBV25-1 and TRBJ2-7; possibly TRBD1 for D (6 bases). The length of the CDR3 is 15 residues. CDR1 and CDR2 (germline): MGHDK, SYGVNS. V was shortened by 1 base and J by 1 base, with 11 bases between the two germline ends.

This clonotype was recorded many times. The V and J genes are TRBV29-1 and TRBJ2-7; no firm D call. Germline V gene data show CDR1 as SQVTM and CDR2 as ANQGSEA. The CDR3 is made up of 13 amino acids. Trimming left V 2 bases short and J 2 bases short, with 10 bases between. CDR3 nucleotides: TGCAGCGTTGAAACCCACAGACCCTACGAGCAGTACTTC. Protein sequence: CSVETHRPYEQYF.

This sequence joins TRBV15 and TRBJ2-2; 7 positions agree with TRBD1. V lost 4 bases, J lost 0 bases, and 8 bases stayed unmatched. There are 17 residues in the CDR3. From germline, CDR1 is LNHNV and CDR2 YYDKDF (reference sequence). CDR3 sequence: CATSIPRQGANTGELFF. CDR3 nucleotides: TGTGCCACCAGCATACCACGACAGGGAGCGAACACCGGGGAGCTGTTTTTT.

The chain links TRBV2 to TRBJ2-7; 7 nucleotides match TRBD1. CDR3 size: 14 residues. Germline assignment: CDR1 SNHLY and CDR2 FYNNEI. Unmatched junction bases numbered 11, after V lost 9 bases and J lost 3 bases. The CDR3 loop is CASQTSGGNYEQYF. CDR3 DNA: TGTGCCAGTCAAACTTCAGGGGGTAACTACGAGCAGTACTTC.